The 14 T cell receptor beta chains reported below all come from one sample, sequenced in a study of blood T cell repertoires in COVID-19 (dated by TCRdb to 2018 to 2021). Libraries came from the immunoSEQ multiplex PCR assay. This is the immuneACCESS table as TCRdb keeps it, with only in-frame sequences that have V and J called. A part of the clones is gone; compared with another copy, unresolved V genes explain less than half, and the rest is unexplained. This sample lists under 300,000 clones; roughly 88% were detected once. In total, the top ten clones hold about 2% of the sample. The sample consisted of PBMCs or T cells enriched from blood (not recorded which). All receptors derive from a woman in her thirties or forties with acute COVID-19.

The J gene is TRBJ1-5, the V gene TRBV19, with TRBD1 matching 7 bases. CDR1 is LNHDA, CDR2 SQIVND, per germline (reference sequence). The CDR3 extends over 12 amino acids. After removal of 10 bases from V and 4 bases from J, the junction contained 4 bases not matched to a gene. For the CDR3, the DNA is TGTGCCACCGGGACAGTAAATCAGCCCCAGCATTTT. It translates to CATGTVNQPQHF.

This clone was recorded only once. The chain joins TRBV19 to TRBJ2-7; a weak D match, TRBD2 (7 bases). The germline gives CDR1 LNHDA, CDR2 SQIVND (reference sequence). The CDR3 consists of 16 residues. V dropped 1 base and J dropped 5 bases, with 18 bases sitting between them. The CDR3 spells CASSIVGLAGDNEQYF. In DNA, the CDR3 is TGTGCCAGTAGTATAGTAGGTCTGGCGGGGGACAACGAGCAGTACTTC. The full variable domain, with the rest looked up from reference TRBV19 and TRBJ2-7, is DGGITQSPKYLFRKEGQNVTLSCEQNLNHDAMYWYRQDPGQGLRLIYYSQIVNDFQKGDIAEGYSVSREKKESFPLTVTSAQKNPTAFYLCASSIVGLAGDNEQYFGPGTRLTVT.

V usage is TRBV7-2 and J usage is TRBJ1-2, with 10 bases aligning to TRBD1. The CDR3 spans 17 residues. Germline trimming cut 5 bases from V and 6 bases from J; bases unmatched to any gene: 15. Looked up from germline, CDR1 is SGHTA and CDR2 is FQGNSA. DNA of the CDR3: TGTGCCAGCAGCCCCAGTCCCGGGACAGGGGATCAGGATGGCTACACCTTC. This translates into CASSPSPGTGDQDGYTF. The variable domain in full, with the rest retrieved from reference TRBV7-2 and TRBJ1-2, is GAGVSQSPSNKVTEKGKDVELRCDPISGHTALYWYRQSLGQGLEFLIYFQGNSAPDKSGLPSDRFSAERTGGSVSTLTIQRTQQEDSAVYLCASSPSPGTGDQDGYTFGSGTRLTVV.

J is TRBJ1-2 and V is TRBV28, with 7 positions matching TRBD1. Trimming took 2 bases from V and 4 from J; bases not matched to a gene: 10. CDR1 is MDHEN and CDR2 is SYDVKM in the germline V gene. This CDR3 is 16 amino acids long. DNA of the CDR3: TGTGCCAGCAGTTTAAGGTTGAGGGGGCAGATCTATGGCTACACCTTC. This codes for CASSLRLRGQIYGYTF.

This chain uses TRBV5-4 with TRBJ1-2; TRBD1 matches at 7 bases. Germline CDR1 reads SGHNT; CDR2 reads YYREEE (reference sequence). V lost 1 base to trimming and J lost 8 bases; unmatched junction nucleotides: 8. The CDR3 consists of 14 residues. The CDR3 DNA follows: TGTGCCAGCAGCTTGTCGGGGACAGCGCGCGGCTACACCTTC. Encoded protein: CASSLSGTARGYTF.

V and J are TRBV12-2 and TRBJ1-5; no check of the table's D call, TRBD1, against the DNA was made. TRBV12-2 is noted as a pseudogene. CDR3 length: 16 residues. Here the CDR3 reads CASRLTQTGSNQPQHF. The DNA for the CDR3 is TGTGCAAGTCGCCTAACCCAGACAGGGAGTAATCAGCCCCAGCATTTT.

CDR3 sequence: CASTGQRQETQYF. CDR3 bases: TGTGCCAGCACGGGACAGAGACAAGAGACCCAGTACTTC. The chain couples TRBV2 to TRBJ2-5; TRBD1 aligns across 7 bases. The V and J ends lost 7 bases and 2 bases, in that order; junction bases with no gene match: 4. CDR3 length: 13 residues. Germline CDR1 reads SNHLY; CDR2 reads FYNNEI.

CDR3 DNA sequence: TGCGCCAGCAGCCAGACAGGTGGTGGAAACACCATATATTTT. Translating it yields CASSQTGGGNTIYF. The chain joins TRBV4-3 to TRBJ1-3, with D perhaps matching TRBD1 (6 bases). Germline CDR1 and CDR2: LGHNA and YSLEER. The CDR3 sequence is 14 residues long. The V and J ends lost 3 bases and 3 bases respectively, with 9 bases between them.

The chain combines TRBV2 with TRBJ1-3; 10 nucleotides line up with TRBD1. From germline, CDR1 is SNHLY and CDR2 FYNNEI. V lost 6 bases, J lost 0 bases, and 5 bases stayed unmatched. This CDR3 region has 16 residues. CDR3: CASRGQGFYSGNTIYF. In DNA form, the CDR3 reads TGTGCCAGCAGGGGACAGGGGTTCTACTCTGGAAACACCATATATTTT.

This rearrangement joins TRBV7-9 to TRBJ2-7; D possibly corresponds to TRBD2 (6 bases). The CDR3 covers 15 residues. V lost 5 bases and J lost 3, with 17 bases in between. CDR1 and CDR2 from the germline V gene are SEHNR and FQNEAQ (reference sequence). For the CDR3, the DNA is TGTGCCAGCAGCCCAGCGCCGGGGAGGAACTACGAGCAGTACTTC. It codes for CASSPAPGRNYEQYF. Looking up the rest from reference TRBV7-9 and TRBJ2-7 gives the full variable domain: DTGVSQNPRHKITKRGQNVTFRCDPISEHNRLYWYRQTLGQGPEFLTYFQNEAQLEKSRLLSDRFSAERPKGSFSTLEIQRTEQGDSAMYLCASSPAPGRNYEQYFGPGTRLTVT.

The rearrangement joins TRBV9 to TRBJ1-2; 9 nucleotides line up with TRBD1. CDR3 length equals 15 residues. Per the germline V gene, CDR1 is SGDLS and CDR2 is YYNGEE. The junction had 3 bases not matched to a gene; V was cut back by 3 bases and J by 0 bases. CDR3 sequence: CASSAGTGPNYGYTF. The CDR3 DNA sequence: TGTGCCAGCAGCGCCGGGACAGGGCCTAACTATGGCTACACCTTC.

A word on this clone: Different DNA sequences within this sample yield the same CDR3. V is TRBV7-2 and J is TRBJ2-7; D perhaps matches TRBD2 (6 bases). The CDR3 covers 16 residues. Trimming cost V 0 bases and J 2 bases, with 14 bases left between them. CDR1 is SGHTA, CDR2 FQGNSA, per germline. The CDR3 here is CASSLASGGITYEQYF. The CDR3 coding sequence is TGTGCCAGCAGCTTAGCGTCCGGAGGGATTACCTACGAGCAGTACTTC.

The rearrangement joins TRBV28 to TRBJ1-2, with 7 positions matching TRBD1. The trim removed 8 bases at V and 4 bases at J, leaving 4 bases unmatched. The length of the CDR3 is 12 residues. Germline values: CDR1 MDHEN, CDR2 SYDVKM. The CDR3 region is CASGGQIYGYTF. CDR3 DNA sequence: TGTGCCAGCGGGGGACAGATCTATGGCTACACCTTC.

V gene TRBV19 combines with J gene TRBJ2-6; D is unclear. The V gene lost 1 base and the J gene lost 0 bases, with 10 bases spanning the gap. The length of the CDR3 is 17 residues. Germline CDR1 LNHDA, CDR2 SQIVND (reference sequence). The CDR3 DNA follows: TGTGCCAGTAGTATAGGGCAGGTCAACTCTGGGGCCAACGTCCTGACTTTC. Its translation is CASSIGQVNSGANVLTF.